The 14 T cell receptor beta chains in this list originate from one sample, sequenced in a study of T cell responses to AZD1222 COVID-19 vaccine. The table came from immunoSEQ multiplex PCR; TCRdb's copy has only in-frame clones and leaves some out. The table shows some 150,000 clones, with more than 70% occurring only once. The specimen comprised peripheral blood, sampled on day 0 of AZD1222 vaccination. Receptor source: an adult in good health.

The chain couples TRBV6-9 to TRBJ1-1; no reliable D call. The CDR3 totals 15 residues. Germline V lookup: CDR1 MNHGY, CDR2 SVAAGI. The V and J ends lost 4 bases and 2 bases respectively, with 14 bases between them. The CDR3 protein is CASSSPGEGNTEAFF. Written as DNA, the CDR3 is TGTGCCAGCAGTTCGCCGGGAGAAGGAAACACTGAAGCTTTCTTT.

The rearrangement joins TRBV25-1 to TRBJ2-3; TRBD2 aligns across 9 bases. The CDR3 totals 15 residues. Per the germline V gene, CDR1 is MGHDK and CDR2 is SYGVNS. Trimming took 2 bases from V and 1 from J; bases not matched to a gene: 1. CDR3 nucleotides: TGTGCCAGCAGTGAAATAGCGGGGGGCACAGATACGCAGTATTTT. Translating it yields CASSEIAGGTDTQYF.

The chain links TRBV2 to TRBJ2-2, with TRBD1 matching 7 bases. After removal of 8 bases from V and 2 bases from J, the junction contained 5 bases not matched to a gene. The CDR3 is made up of 14 amino acids. Germline V lookup: CDR1 SNHLY, CDR2 FYNNEI. CDR3 in amino acids: CASAGQANTGELFF. The DNA of the CDR3 is TGTGCCAGCGCCGGACAGGCAAACACCGGGGAGCTGTTTTTT.

This clone was seen only a few times. V gene TRBV6-1 combines with J gene TRBJ1-5, with 9 bases fitting TRBD1. The CDR3 has 15 amino acids. Per germline, CDR1 MNHNS and CDR2 SASEGT. The J segment lost 6 bases and the V segment lost 3 bases, leaving 6 bases of the junction unmatched. As DNA, the CDR3 is TGTGCCAGCAGTGACGGGACAGGGAGGGCTCAGCCCCAGCATTTT. It codes for CASSDGTGRAQPQHF.

The V call is TRBV20-1, the J call TRBJ1-5, with D hard to call. V shed 3 bases and J shed 2 bases, with 14 bases lying between them. Germline lookup yields CDR1 DFQATT and CDR2 SNEGSKA (reference sequence). This CDR3 has 15 amino acids. The CDR3 protein is CSASLADLGNQPQHF. Here the CDR3 DNA reads TGCAGTGCTAGTTTGGCAGACCTGGGCAATCAGCCCCAGCATTTT.

This clone was seen once. The gene calls are TRBV7-3 and TRBJ2-3, with 12 bases matching TRBD2. V was clipped by 2 bases and J by 4 bases; unmatched bases: 4. The CDR3 loop spans 16 amino acids. Germline V gives CDR1 SGHTA, CDR2 FQGTGA. The CDR3 region has the DNA TGTGCCAGCAGCTTACTAGCGGGGGGGCAGGCAGATACGCAGTATTTT. Protein product: CASSLLAGGQADTQYF.

This chain connects TRBV5-1 to TRBJ1-5; no clear D gene. In germline, CDR1 is SGHRS, CDR2 YFSETQ. The CDR3 spans 13 residues. V was shortened by 4 bases and J by 5 bases, with 10 bases between the two germline ends. The chain's CDR3 is CASSEGVDQPQHF. CDR3 DNA sequence: TGCGCCAGCAGCGAAGGAGTTGATCAGCCCCAGCATTTT.

CDR3 nucleotide sequence: TGTGCCAGCCATACGCAGGTCTACGAGCAGTACTTC. This gives the protein CASHTQVYEQYF. This sequence joins TRBV2 and TRBJ2-7; no reliable D call. Trimming stripped 8 bases from V and 3 bases from J, with 11 bases between. The germline gives CDR1 SNHLY, CDR2 FYNNEI. This CDR3 is 12 amino acids long.

This rearrangement joins TRBV5-6 to TRBJ2-1, with 7 bases fitting TRBD1. Germline values: CDR1 SGHDT, CDR2 YYEEEE. The V and J ends lost 0 bases and 0 bases, in that order; junction bases with no gene match: 6. The CDR3 totals 17 residues. The CDR3 here is CASSLDHTGVSYNEQFF. The CDR3 nucleotides read TGTGCCAGCAGCTTGGACCACACAGGGGTCTCCTACAATGAGCAGTTCTTC. Variable domain in full (rest from reference TRBV5-6 and TRBJ2-1): DAGVTQSPTHLIKTRGQQVTLRCSPKSGHDTVSWYQQALGQGPQFIFQYYEEEERQRGNFPDRFSGHQFPNYSSELNVNALLLGDSALYLCASSLDHTGVSYNEQFFGPGTRLTVL.

The chain uses TRBV5-1 and TRBJ1-1; no definite D call. Germline V gene data show CDR1 as SGHRS and CDR2 as YFSETQ. The CDR3 runs to 14 residues. The V end lost 4 bases, the J end lost 4 bases, and 14 bases lay between the germline ends. The CDR3 region has the DNA TGCGCCAGCAGCGTGTCTAATAGTGTCACTGAAGCTTTCTTT. The encoded protein is CASSVSNSVTEAFF.

This chain uses TRBV5-5 with TRBJ1-2; D is ambiguous. CDR3 length equals 15 residues. V was trimmed by 0 bases and J by 4 bases, leaving 13 bases between them. Per germline, CDR1 SGHKS and CDR2 YYEKEE (reference sequence). DNA of the CDR3: TGTGCCAGCAGCTTGGCCCTCTACCCTGTCTATGGCTACACCTTC. Translating gives CASSLALYPVYGYTF.

The J gene is TRBJ1-5, the V gene TRBV19, with 8 bases matching TRBD1. CDR3 length: 18 amino acids. CDR1 is LNHDA and CDR2 is SQIVND in the germline V gene (reference sequence). V was pared by 6 bases and J by 0 bases, with 13 bases of the junction left unmatched. In DNA, the CDR3 is TGTGCCAGTAGCGCCCCGGGACAGGTAACTTATAGCAATCAGCCCCAGCATTTT. This encodes CASSAPGQVTYSNQPQHF. Full variable domain (outside the CDR3, taken from reference TRBV19 and TRBJ1-5): DGGITQSPKYLFRKEGQNVTLSCEQNLNHDAMYWYRQDPGQGLRLIYYSQIVNDFQKGDIAEGYSVSREKKESFPLTVTSAQKNPTAFYLCASSAPGQVTYSNQPQHFGDGTRLSIL.

V gene TRBV29-1 combines with J gene TRBJ1-2; TRBD1 matches at 7 bases. V trimming: 4 bases; J trimming: 6 bases; junction bases outside the gene matches: 5. There are 12 residues in the CDR3. CDR1 and CDR2 from the germline V gene are SQVTM and ANQGSEA. The CDR3 DNA reads TGCAGCGTTGGACAGGGCGCGGATGGCTACACCTTC. It codes for CSVGQGADGYTF.

This clone was detected only a few times. This chain connects TRBV7-2 to TRBJ2-2; D call uncertain. The CDR3 spans 14 residues. Germline CDR1 and CDR2: SGHTA and FQGNSA. The V and J ends lost 1 base and 1 base respectively, with 4 bases between them. DNA for the CDR3: TGTGCCAGCAGCTTAGGTTGGAACACCGGGGAGCTGTTTTTT. Protein product: CASSLGWNTGELFF.